This entry lists 14 T cell receptor beta chains sequenced from one sample in a study of immune cell composition in non-small cell lung cancer (dated 2017 in TCRdb). Preparation of the library involved the immunoSEQ multiplex PCR assay. The immuneACCESS repertoire file appears here via TCRdb, limited to in-frame rearrangements. These files lack a portion of the clones; in checked studies, under half of the deficit traces to unresolved V genes, and the cause of the others is not known. This sample gives 7,500 to 9,000 clones in total; about 68% of them show up just once. The ten largest clones take up 20% to 25% of the sample. Non-adjacent lung tissue from the same patient, taken as far from the tumour as possible and at least 3 cm away, was used for the normal lung samples. Sequencing was carried out using non-adjacent lung tissue. Every receptor here comes from a human donor with non-small cell lung cancer.

The V call is TRBV19, the J call TRBJ1-1, with D perhaps matching TRBD1 (6 bases). CDR3 length: 14 amino acids. Germline V lookup: CDR1 LNHDA, CDR2 SQIVND (reference sequence). V was shortened by 5 bases and J by 5 bases, with 15 bases between the two germline ends. The DNA for the CDR3 is TGTGCCAGTAGTCCCCAGGGGCGTAGGACTGAAGCTTTCTTT. It encodes CASSPQGRRTEAFF. The whole variable domain, filled in from reference TRBV19 and TRBJ1-1, reads DGGITQSPKYLFRKEGQNVTLSCEQNLNHDAMYWYRQDPGQGLRLIYYSQIVNDFQKGDIAEGYSVSREKKESFPLTVTSAQKNPTAFYLCASSPQGRRTEAFFGQGTRLTVV.

In its sample, this clone is medium-sized. The chain has TRBV14 and TRBJ1-2, with D uncertain. V lost 3 bases and J lost 0, with 11 bases in between. This CDR3 region has 15 residues. CDR1 and CDR2 (germline): SGHDN, FVKESK. The CDR3 region is CASSQLQHTNYGYTF. CDR3 DNA: TGTGCCAGCAGCCAGTTACAGCATACTAACTATGGCTACACCTTC.

The chain has TRBV18 and TRBJ1-2; 11 nucleotides match TRBD1. CDR1 is KGHSH, CDR2 LQKENI, per germline. This CDR3 spans 16 amino acids. V dropped 3 bases and J dropped 4; count of bases not matched to a gene: 7. This CDR3 reads CASSPYWTGGPYGYTF. The CDR3 DNA reads TGTGCCAGCTCACCTTACTGGACAGGGGGCCCCTATGGCTACACCTTC.

The gene calls are TRBV15 and TRBJ1-6, with a tentative D call TRBD1 (5 bases). Looked up from germline, CDR1 is LNHNV and CDR2 is YYDKDF (reference sequence). The CDR3 is 16 amino acids. The V gene lost 1 base and the J gene lost 5 bases, with 12 bases spanning the gap. The CDR3 is CATSRAVGANNSPLHF. The CDR3 DNA reads as TGTGCCACCAGCAGAGCCGTAGGGGCCAATAATTCACCCCTCCACTTT.

This clone is termed medium-sized. This chain links TRBV11-2 with TRBJ1-1; 9 bases fit TRBD1. Germline V gene data show CDR1 as SGHAT and CDR2 as FQNNGV. This CDR3 is 17 amino acids long. V dropped 3 bases and J dropped 4; count of bases not matched to a gene: 12. The CDR3: CASSFRDRELRVTEAFF. The CDR3 DNA reads TGTGCCAGCAGCTTCCGGGACAGGGAGTTGAGGGTCACTGAAGCTTTCTTT. The variable domain in full, completed from reference TRBV11-2 and TRBJ1-1, reads EAGVAQSPRYKIIEKRQSVAFWCNPISGHATLYWYQQILGQGPKLLIQFQNNGVVDDSQLPKDRFSAERLKGVDSTLKIQPAKLEDSAVYLCASSFRDRELRVTEAFFGQGTRLTVV.

CDR3 coding DNA: TGTGCCAGCAGCCCTAGCATATCCCCGGAGGGTGTTAATGAAAAACTGTTTTTT. It specifies CASSPSISPEGVNEKLFF. The chain combines TRBV9 with TRBJ1-4; D uncertain. Trimming took off 4 bases at V and 4 bases at J, with 23 bases between the two ends. Germline V gives CDR1 SGDLS, CDR2 YYNGEE. The CDR3 sequence is 18 residues long.

This clone was recorded a few times. The J gene is TRBJ2-7, the V gene TRBV19; D is perhaps TRBD1 (6 bases). CDR1 LNHDA and CDR2 SQIVND come from the germline V gene (reference sequence). Trimming cost V 3 bases and J 4 bases, with 16 bases left between them. The CDR3 extends over 15 amino acids. This chain's CDR3 is CASSIGEGTTYEQYF. In DNA form, the CDR3 reads TGTGCCAGTAGTATTGGCGAGGGGACAACTTACGAGCAGTACTTC.

The CDR3 sequence is CASSLGTGMNTEAFF. CDR3 nucleotide sequence: TGTGCCAGCAGCTTAGGGACAGGAATGAACACTGAAGCTTTCTTT. The V and J genes are TRBV11-2 and TRBJ1-1, with TRBD1 matching 7 bases. The J segment lost 0 bases and the V segment lost 1 base, leaving 2 bases of the junction unmatched. Germline V gene lookup returns CDR1 SGHAT and CDR2 FQNNGV. The CDR3 is 15 residues long.

The gene calls are TRBV29-1 and TRBJ2-7; perhaps TRBD1 as D (6 bases). Per germline, CDR1 SQVTM and CDR2 ANQGSEA. This CDR3 has 12 residues. V was clipped by 6 bases and J by 2 bases, with 11 bases between them. In DNA, the CDR3 is TGCAGCGTGGGACAAGGCACCTACGAGCAGTACTTC. This sequence encodes CSVGQGTYEQYF.

This clone was counted a few times. The chain combines TRBV10-1 with TRBJ2-3; 8 bases align to TRBD1. Germline values: CDR1 WNHNN, CDR2 SYGVQD (reference sequence). J was trimmed by 5 bases and V by 2 bases; bases with no gene match: 6. This CDR3 is built from 15 residues. The CDR3 is CASSETQGAEDTQYF. The CDR3 bases are TGCGCCAGCAGTGAGACGCAGGGGGCTGAAGATACGCAGTATTTT.

The chain combines TRBV5-1 with TRBJ1-1, with D perhaps TRBD1 (5 bases). The CDR3 is 13 amino acids. The germline CDR1 and CDR2 sequences are SGHRS and YFSETQ. Between the trimmed V and J ends, which lost 5 bases and 6 bases, there was a span of 14 bases. CDR3 in DNA: TGCGCCAGCAGTTACCTAGGGGAAGCTGAAGCTTTCTTT. Amino acid sequence: CASSYLGEAEAFF.

This clone was counted between two and nine times. Here the CDR3 DNA reads TGCGCCAGCAGCCAATCGGGGAGAGGCTACGAGCAGTACTTC. Its translation: CASSQSGRGYEQYF. The rearrangement links TRBV4-3 to TRBJ2-7; D may be TRBD2 (5 bases). Trimming shortened V by 2 bases and J by 3 bases, and 11 bases separated the two germline ends. The germline CDR1 and CDR2 sequences are LGHNA and YSLEER. The CDR3 runs to 14 residues.

This clone has a handful of counts. Here the CDR3 reads CASSYKGGSYNSPLHF. The CDR3 DNA follows: TGTGCCAGCAGTTACAAAGGGGGCTCCTATAATTCACCCCTCCACTTT. The chain has TRBV27 and TRBJ1-6; maybe TRBD1 (6 bases). Trimming cost V 4 bases and J 0 bases, with 10 bases left between them. Germline CDR1 and CDR2: MNHEY and SMNVEV (reference sequence). The CDR3 length is 16 residues.

The CDR3, as DNA: TGTGCCAGCAGTGAGGACAGGGGAGGGGGGACCCAGTACTTC. This sequence encodes CASSEDRGGGTQYF. The rearrangement uses TRBV2 and TRBJ2-5; TRBD1 matches at 9 bases. Per germline, CDR1 SNHLY and CDR2 FYNNEI. CDR3 size: 14 residues. After removal of 3 bases from V and 7 bases from J, the junction contained 6 bases not matched to a gene.